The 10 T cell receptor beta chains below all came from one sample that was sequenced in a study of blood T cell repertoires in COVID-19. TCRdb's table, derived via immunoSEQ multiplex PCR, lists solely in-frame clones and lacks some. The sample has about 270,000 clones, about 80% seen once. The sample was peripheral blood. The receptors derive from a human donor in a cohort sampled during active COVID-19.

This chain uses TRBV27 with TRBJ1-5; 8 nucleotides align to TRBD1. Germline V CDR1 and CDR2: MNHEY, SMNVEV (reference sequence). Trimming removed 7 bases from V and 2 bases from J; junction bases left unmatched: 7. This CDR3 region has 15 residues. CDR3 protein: CASKLGQGGNQPQHF. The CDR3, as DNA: TGTGCCAGCAAACTAGGACAGGGAGGCAATCAGCCCCAGCATTTT.

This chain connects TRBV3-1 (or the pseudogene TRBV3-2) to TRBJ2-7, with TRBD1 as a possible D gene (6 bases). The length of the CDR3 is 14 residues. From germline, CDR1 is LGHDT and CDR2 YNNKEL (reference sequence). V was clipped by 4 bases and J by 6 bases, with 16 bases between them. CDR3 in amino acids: CASSLGGRAGEQYF. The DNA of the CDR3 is TGTGCCAGCAGCCTTGGGGGCAGGGCGGGCGAGCAGTACTTC.

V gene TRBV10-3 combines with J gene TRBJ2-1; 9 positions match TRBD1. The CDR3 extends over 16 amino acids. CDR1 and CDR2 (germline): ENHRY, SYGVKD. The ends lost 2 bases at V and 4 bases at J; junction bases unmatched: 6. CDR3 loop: CAISESGTGTYNEQFF. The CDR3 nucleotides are TGTGCCATCAGTGAGAGCGGGACAGGGACGTACAATGAGCAGTTCTTC.

CDR3 sequence reads: CASRLGGDNQPQHF. Written as DNA, the CDR3 is TGTGCCAGCAGATTAGGAGGGGACAATCAGCCCCAGCATTTT. The chain links TRBV27 to TRBJ1-5; the D gene is possibly TRBD1 (5 bases). This CDR3 spans 14 amino acids. V lost 6 bases to trimming and J lost 3 bases, with 12 bases between them. Germline V gene sequence: CDR1 MNHEY, CDR2 SMNVEV (reference sequence).

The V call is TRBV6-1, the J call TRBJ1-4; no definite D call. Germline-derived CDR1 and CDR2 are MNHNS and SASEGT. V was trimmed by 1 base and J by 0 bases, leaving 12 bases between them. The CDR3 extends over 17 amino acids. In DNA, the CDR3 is TGTGCCAGCAGTGAAGTTGTTTGGGGAGCAACTAATGAAAAACTGTTTTTT. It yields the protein CASSEVVWGATNEKLFF.

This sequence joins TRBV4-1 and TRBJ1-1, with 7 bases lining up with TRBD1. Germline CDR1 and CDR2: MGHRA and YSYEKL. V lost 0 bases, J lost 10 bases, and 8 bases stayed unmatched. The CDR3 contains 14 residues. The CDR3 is CASSQEEGAVGAFF. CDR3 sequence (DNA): TGCGCCAGCAGCCAAGAGGAGGGGGCAGTTGGAGCTTTCTTT.

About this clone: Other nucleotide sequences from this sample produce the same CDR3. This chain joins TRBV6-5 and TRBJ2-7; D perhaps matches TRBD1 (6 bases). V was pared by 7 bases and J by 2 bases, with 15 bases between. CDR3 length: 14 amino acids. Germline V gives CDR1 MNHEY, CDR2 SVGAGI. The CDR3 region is CASNPPGVPYEQYF. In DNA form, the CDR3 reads TGTGCCAGCAACCCACCAGGGGTCCCCTACGAGCAGTACTTC.

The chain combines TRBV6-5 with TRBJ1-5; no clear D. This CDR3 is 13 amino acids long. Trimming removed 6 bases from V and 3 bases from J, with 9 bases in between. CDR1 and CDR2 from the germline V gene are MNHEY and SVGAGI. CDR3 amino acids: CASRLPYNQPQHF. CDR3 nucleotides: TGTGCCAGCAGACTACCGTACAATCAGCCCCAGCATTTT.

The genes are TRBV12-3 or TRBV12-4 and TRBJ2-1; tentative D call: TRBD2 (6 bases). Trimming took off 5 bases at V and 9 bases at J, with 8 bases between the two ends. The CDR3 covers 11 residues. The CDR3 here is CASSQTSEQFF. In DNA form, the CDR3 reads TGTGCCAGCAGTCAGACTAGTGAGCAGTTCTTC.

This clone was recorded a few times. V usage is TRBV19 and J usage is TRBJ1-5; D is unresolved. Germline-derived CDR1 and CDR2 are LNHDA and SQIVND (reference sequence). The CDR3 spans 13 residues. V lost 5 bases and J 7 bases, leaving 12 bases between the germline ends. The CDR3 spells CASSVRSGQPQHF. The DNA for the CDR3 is TGTGCCAGTAGTGTCAGATCGGGGCAGCCCCAGCATTTT.